This T cell receptor (beta chain) was identified in a study of T-cell memory formation after mild COVID-19. Comments on this clonotype: Its antigen is not known.

Regarding the study as a whole: Cross-reactive memory appears to have joined, as suggested by some responding clones showing up in pre-infection memory.

MiXCR, applied by TCRdb to the 5' RACE reads, yields one record per CDR3 protein. This table holds about 90,000 distinct CDR3 sequences, around an eighth found once. This receptor was obtained from an adult woman who had mild COVID-19 (a few samples of this study predate the infection). Cell type and time point are not known. Sequenced input: PBMCs or a T cell subset sorted from them (not recorded which).

In DNA, the CDR3 is TGTGCCAGCAGCGCTCACTTTCTAAGGGGGGTTGAAAACATTCAGTACTTC. Translating it yields CASSAHFLRGVENIQYF. The genes are TRBV2 and TRBJ2-4, with D perhaps assigned TRBD1 or TRBD2 (6 bases each). This CDR3 spans 17 amino acids. Germline V gives CDR1 SNHLY, CDR2 FYNNEI. With 6 bases removed from V and 5 bases from J, the gap between germline ends came to 23 bases.